The table lists the clone carrying this T cell receptor (beta chain) with a few counts. Its antigen is still unknown. The source of the sample is a study of beta chain features in type 1 diabetes. The study's findings and limits: A definitive answer on HLA type influencing TCRB rearrangement was not reached here. All four CD4+ subsets from Type 1 diabetes patients carried moderately but significantly shorter TCRB CDR3s.

What was sequenced were expressed TCRB transcripts, since all of the isolated RNA had been reverse transcribed. The data were produced by immunoSEQ multiplex PCR, yet TCRdb's version contains in-frame clones alone and is incomplete. The table lists 140,000 or so clones, approximately 13% of them singletons. CD45RO/CCR7/CD25/CD127/CD95/CD27 separated CD4+ naive, central memory, regulatory and stem cell-like memory cells by sorting. V lost 0 bases and J 10 bases, leaving 18 bases between the germline ends. There are 15 residues in the CDR3. From germline, CDR1 is GTSNPN and CDR2 SVGIG (reference sequence).

Sequenced input: central memory CD4+ T cells from blood. The chain joins TRBV30 to TRBJ1-4, with unresolved D. This TCR derives from a man between 18 and 29 years old with type 1 diabetes. CDR3 loop: CAWSVYGIRDVKLFF. The CDR3, as DNA: TGTGCCTGGAGTGTATATGGGATTCGAGACGTAAAACTGTTTTTT.